These 4 T cell receptor beta chains came from one sample sequenced in a study of CD8+ T cells in alopecia areata. RNA was extracted and reverse transcribed into cDNA as the sequencing template. The method was immunoSEQ multiplex PCR; TCRdb's version includes in-frame clones alone and lacks a portion of them. The sample contains 60,000 to 85,000 clones, approximately 66% of which appear only once. The treatment here: oral pan-JAK inhibitor, 5-10 mg twice daily. The source was CD8+ T cells sorted from blood, collected at week 24, from a patient treated with tofacitinib. The receptors were gathered from a human donor with alopecia areata.

In this sample, this clone turned up many times. Other DNA sequences from this sample encode an identical CDR3 as well. V usage is TRBV14 and J usage is TRBJ1-1; D not certain. The CDR3 is made up of 15 amino acids. Germline values: CDR1 SGHDN, CDR2 FVKESK. The ends were cut back, 1 base at V and 0 bases at J, with 9 bases in the middle. The CDR3 DNA follows: TGTGCCAGCAGCCAAGGAAACAGCTTGAACACTGAAGCTTTCTTT. Translating gives CASSQGNSLNTEAFF.

As DNA, the CDR3 is TGTGCCAGCAGCGGCGGCCCGGCACCTACGTCCTACGAGCAGTACTTC. This translates into CASSGGPAPTSYEQYF. V is TRBV2 and J is TRBJ2-7; no reliable D call. CDR1 is SNHLY and CDR2 is FYNNEI in the germline V gene. The CDR3 is 16 residues long. The ends were cut back, 6 bases at V and 1 base at J, with 19 bases in the middle.

This clone was detected a few times. The chain couples TRBV6-4 to TRBJ2-1, with 10 bases aligning to TRBD1. The CDR3 consists of 17 residues. The germline CDR1 and CDR2 sequences are MRHNA and SNTAGT. After removal of 6 bases from V and 2 bases from J, the junction contained 10 bases not matched to a gene. The CDR3 coding sequence is TGTGCCAGCAGCTATCCTCGGGGGACAGGGGCCTACAATGAGCAGTTCTTC. Translated, it gives CASSYPRGTGAYNEQFF.

This clone was detected only a few times. The chain joins TRBV5-1 to TRBJ1-1; TRBD1 matches at 10 bases. With 4 bases clipped from V and 5 bases from J, the junction kept 5 bases outside the gene matches. The germline V gene encodes CDR1 SGHRS and CDR2 YFSETQ. The CDR3 covers 14 residues. This CDR3 is CASSGTGDQTEAFF. The CDR3 bases are TGCGCCAGCAGCGGGACAGGGGACCAAACTGAAGCTTTCTTT.